Below are 28 T cell receptor beta chains sequenced from a single sample in a study of CD8+CD57+ T cells in acquired aplastic anemia. The use of genomic DNA as template underpinned the TCR beta VDJ and CDR3 profiling. TCRdb reprocessed the reads with MiXCR, giving one entry per CDR3 protein. Among more than 150,000 distinct CDR3 sequences listed, about 47% were seen once. The sequenced material came from sorted CD4+, CD8+, or CD8+CD57+ T cells (not recorded which) from PBMCs. Source of these receptors: a human donor in good health.

This clonotype was seen only a few times. V and J are TRBV4-1 and TRBJ2-1; the match to TRBD1 covers 11 bases. This CDR3 is 15 amino acids long. The germline CDR1 and CDR2 sequences are MGHRA and YSYEKL. After removal of 4 bases from V and 8 bases from J, the junction contained 7 bases not matched to a gene. As DNA, the CDR3 is TGCGCCAGCAGCCCCGGACAGGGGGCACGGTATGAGCAGTTCTTC. It codes for CASSPGQGARYEQFF.

The J gene is TRBJ2-1, the V gene TRBV19, with TRBD1 identical over 8 bases. The CDR3 sequence is 16 residues long. Germline trimming cut 7 bases from V and 4 bases from J; bases unmatched to any gene: 12. CDR1 LNHDA and CDR2 SQIVND come from the germline V gene (reference sequence). The CDR3 reads CASNKGRTGRYNEQFF. The DNA of the CDR3 is TGTGCCAGTAACAAAGGCCGGACAGGGAGATACAATGAGCAGTTCTTC.

The chain joins TRBV7-6 to TRBJ2-7, with TRBD2 matching over 9 bases. Germline V lookup: CDR1 SGHVS, CDR2 FNYEAQ. The CDR3 extends over 13 amino acids. J was trimmed by 7 bases and V by 3 bases; bases with no gene match: 4. CDR3 residues: CASSFGLAFEQYF. In nucleotides, the CDR3 is TGTGCCAGCAGCTTTGGACTAGCGTTTGAGCAGTACTTC.

This clonotype has a handful of counts. Because the CDR3 is missing its conserved closing phenylalanine or tryptophan, this is likely a read error. This chain joins TRBV10-3 and TRBJ1-6, with a tentative D call TRBD1 (5 bases). V was shortened by 3 bases and J by 9 bases, with 15 bases between the two germline ends. This CDR3 has 15 amino acids. From germline, CDR1 is ENHRY and CDR2 SYGVKD. The CDR3 protein is CAISEVVGQGSPLHL. CDR3 coding DNA: TGTGCCATCAGTGAAGTGGTGGGGCAGGGTTCACCCCTCCACCTT.

This clonotype was seen a handful of times. V gene TRBV7-7 combines with J gene TRBJ2-2, with 14 bases fitting TRBD2. Germline lookup yields CDR1 SSHAT and CDR2 FNYEAQ (reference sequence). V dropped 1 base and J dropped 5; count of bases not matched to a gene: 3. The CDR3 extends over 17 amino acids. The CDR3 loop is CASSLGRLAGGTGELFF. CDR3 DNA sequence: TGTGCCAGCAGCTTAGGGCGACTAGCGGGAGGGACCGGGGAGCTGTTTTTT. The full variable domain, with the rest looked up from reference TRBV7-7 and TRBJ2-2, is GAGVSQSPRYKVTKRGQDVTLRCDPISSHATLYWYQQALGQGPEFLTYFNYEAQPDKSGLPSDRFSAERPEGSISTLTIQRTEQRDSAMYRCASSLGRLAGGTGELFFGEGSRLTVL.

The rearrangement uses TRBV3-1 and TRBJ2-3; D not resolved. V lost 4 bases and J 9 bases, leaving 17 bases between the germline ends. The germline V gene encodes CDR1 LGHDT and CDR2 YNNKEL (reference sequence). This CDR3 comprises 14 residues. The CDR3 region is CASSLGALASTQYF. The CDR3 bases are TGTGCCAGCAGCCTAGGCGCCTTAGCCTCAACGCAGTATTTT.

A single count supports this clonotype. V usage is TRBV24-1 and J usage is TRBJ1-2; 10 bases fit TRBD1. The V gene's germline CDR1 is KGHDR and CDR2 SFDVKD. The length of the CDR3 is 13 residues. J lost 6 bases, V lost 8 bases, and 5 bases had no gene match. As DNA, the CDR3 is TGTGCCACCAACCCGGGACAGGGGAATGGCTACACCTTC. It yields the protein CATNPGQGNGYTF.

The chain has TRBV6-2 or TRBV6-3 and TRBJ1-1; D gene ambiguous. The CDR3 consists of 13 residues. Germline V gives CDR1 MNHEY, CDR2 SVGEGT. Trimming removed 0 bases from V and 1 base from J, with 3 bases in between. CDR3 DNA sequence: TGTGCCAGCAGTTACTCGGAGAACACTGAAGCTTTCTTT. Residues: CASSYSENTEAFF.

The chain links TRBV29-1 to TRBJ2-1; 8 bases match TRBD2. From germline, CDR1 is SQVTM and CDR2 ANQGSEA. V lost 4 bases, J lost 4 bases, and 0 bases stayed unmatched. The CDR3 is 12 residues long. The CDR3 spells CSVGGGYNEQFF. Here the CDR3 DNA reads TGCAGCGTTGGCGGGGGGTACAATGAGCAGTTCTTC.

This clonotype was counted at least ten times. The chain couples TRBV19 to TRBJ2-7, with a weak D call TRBD1 (6 bases). V lost 3 bases and J 4 bases, leaving 10 bases between the germline ends. Germline V gene data show CDR1 as LNHDA and CDR2 as SQIVND (reference sequence). This CDR3 is 13 amino acids long. CDR3 nucleotides: TGTGCCAGTAGTATGGCAGGGGCGTACGAGCAGTACTTC. It encodes CASSMAGAYEQYF.

This chain joins TRBV20-1 and TRBJ2-7, with D perhaps given as TRBD1 or TRBD2 (5 bases each). Germline-derived CDR1 and CDR2 are DFQATT and SNEGSKA (reference sequence). V was clipped by 3 bases and J by 1 base, with 16 bases between them. CDR3 size: 15 residues. This CDR3 reads CSASPAGRGSYEQYF. The CDR3 nucleotides are TGCAGTGCTAGTCCTGCAGGGAGAGGATCCTACGAGCAGTACTTC.

This chain connects TRBV6-5 to TRBJ2-2; TRBD2 matches 8 bases. The CDR3 contains 20 residues. Germline values: CDR1 MNHEY, CDR2 SVGAGI. V dropped 0 bases and J dropped 0; count of bases not matched to a gene: 12. The CDR3 loop is CASSYSMSAIAGTNTGELFF. CDR3 nucleotides: TGTGCCAGCAGTTACTCGATGTCCGCCATAGCGGGGACGAACACCGGGGAGCTGTTTTTT.

The CDR3 region has the DNA TGTGCCAGCAGGGAGGACAGGGGCACTGAAGCTTTCTTT. This gives the protein CASREDRGTEAFF. This rearrangement joins TRBV2 to TRBJ1-1, with 9 bases matching TRBD1. The trim removed 6 bases at V and 4 bases at J, leaving 3 bases unmatched. This CDR3 is built from 13 residues. CDR1 and CDR2 (germline): SNHLY, FYNNEI.

This clonotype was detected only a few times. The genes are TRBV12-5 and TRBJ2-7, with a possible D match to TRBD1 (6 bases). Germline V lookup: CDR1 LGHNT, CDR2 FRNRAP. V gave up 6 bases and J gave up 2 bases, with 20 bases separating them. The CDR3 loop spans 16 amino acids. The DNA for the CDR3 is TGTGCTAGTGGCGCCCTCAGGGGATGGGTGACCTACGAGCAGTACTTC. Its protein is CASGALRGWVTYEQYF.

This clonotype appeared many times. This chain links TRBV5-8 with TRBJ1-6, with a possible D match to TRBD1 (6 bases). The CDR3 has 15 amino acids. The V gene lost 4 bases and the J gene lost 5 bases, with 13 bases spanning the gap. CDR1 SGHTS and CDR2 YDEGEE come from the germline V gene. CDR3 DNA sequence: TGTGCCAGCAGCCGGACCAGGGGTAATAATTCACCCCTCCACTTT. Amino acid sequence: CASSRTRGNNSPLHF. The whole variable domain, remainder taken from reference TRBV5-8 and TRBJ1-6, is EAGVTQSPTHLIKTRGQQATLRCSPISGHTSVYWYQQALGLGLQFLLWYDEGEERNRGNFPPRFSGRQFPNYSSELNVNALELEDSALYLCASSRTRGNNSPLHFGNGTRLTVT.

The chain links TRBV3-1 to TRBJ1-1; perhaps TRBD1 as D (5 bases). Per germline, CDR1 LGHDT and CDR2 YNNKEL (reference sequence). V lost 2 bases and J 10 bases, leaving 14 bases between the germline ends. The CDR3 spans 13 residues. This CDR3 is CASSQSTGLGAFF. The DNA of the CDR3 is TGTGCCAGCAGCCAAAGTACGGGACTCGGAGCTTTCTTT.

The table lists this clonotype with many counts. This chain joins TRBV6-1 and TRBJ2-7, with 7 nucleotides matching TRBD2. Germline CDR1 MNHNS, CDR2 SASEGT. Trimming took 10 bases from V and 2 from J; bases not matched to a gene: 11. CDR3 size: 14 residues. The chain's CDR3 is CATTPLAAAYEQYF. The CDR3 bases are TGTGCCACCACCCCGCTAGCGGCCGCCTACGAGCAGTACTTC.

The rearrangement links TRBV14 to TRBJ2-7; 9 nucleotides align to TRBD2. Germline V gene sequence: CDR1 SGHDN, CDR2 FVKESK. This CDR3 is 15 amino acids long. The V and J ends lost 4 bases and 2 bases, in that order; junction bases with no gene match: 6. CDR3 bases: TGTGCCAGCAGCCTTCTTGGCGGGGGGGCCTACGAGCAGTACTTC. Translated, it gives CASSLLGGGAYEQYF.

The CDR3 region is CASSLRSLGTATYEQYF. In DNA, the CDR3 is TGTGCCAGCAGTTTACGGTCTCTTGGGACAGCCACCTACGAGCAGTACTTC. The chain employs TRBV27 and TRBJ2-7; 7 nucleotides line up with TRBD1. The junction had 12 bases not matched to a gene; V was cut back by 2 bases and J by 2 bases. Germline V CDR1 and CDR2: MNHEY, SMNVEV (reference sequence). This CDR3 region has 17 residues.

The table lists this clonotype with many counts. This chain links TRBV27 with TRBJ2-7, with TRBD2 matching 13 bases. The CDR3 has 15 residues. Germline assignment: CDR1 MNHEY and CDR2 SMNVEV (reference sequence). J lost 6 bases, V lost 4 bases, and 6 bases had no gene match. The CDR3 nucleotides read TGTGCCAGCAGTTGGGGACTAGCGGGATCTCGCGAGCAGTACTTC. This translates into CASSWGLAGSREQYF.

A few counts support this clonotype. V is TRBV2 and J is TRBJ1-5; no clear D. The germline V gene has CDR1 SNHLY and CDR2 FYNNEI. The CDR3 has 13 residues. V was shortened by 4 bases and J by 3 bases, with 7 bases between the two germline ends. In nucleotides, the CDR3 is TGTGCCAGCAGTGGACGGGACAATCAGCCCCAGCATTTT. This gives the protein CASSGRDNQPQHF.

This clonotype was observed a single time. The chain employs TRBV5-1 and TRBJ2-6; D is uncertain. Germline assignment: CDR1 SGHRS and CDR2 YFSETQ. The CDR3 covers 17 residues. The ends were cut back, 5 bases at V and 2 bases at J, with 17 bases in the middle. The CDR3 here is CASRFYEVPAGANVLTF. For the CDR3, the DNA is TGCGCCAGCAGATTCTACGAGGTCCCGGCTGGGGCCAACGTCCTGACTTTC.

There are a few counts of this clonotype. The J gene is TRBJ2-1, the V gene TRBV15, with TRBD1 as a possible D gene (5 bases). Germline CDR1 LNHNV, CDR2 YYDKDF (reference sequence). This CDR3 has 14 amino acids. V was trimmed by 7 bases and J by 5 bases, leaving 15 bases between them. The CDR3 bases are TGTGCCACCAACCGTTATCCAGGGAACAATGAGCAGTTCTTC. Residues: CATNRYPGNNEQFF.

As concerns this clonotype: A much larger clone differs from this one at a single base, so this may be a read error. The chain carries TRBV5-6 and TRBJ2-4; possibly TRBD1 or TRBD2 for D (5 bases each). CDR1 and CDR2 (germline): SGHDT, YYEEEE. The CDR3 runs 15 residues. The CDR3 bases are TGTGTCAGCACCCTACAGGCGGCGGGCAAAAACATTCAGTACTTC. Translated: CVSTLQAAGKNIQYF.

The chain has TRBV24-1 and TRBJ2-1, with D unresolved. This CDR3 is built from 11 residues. V was clipped by 7 bases and J by 5 bases, with 5 bases between them. Germline V gives CDR1 KGHDR, CDR2 SFDVKD. As DNA, the CDR3 is TGTGCCACCAGAGGGCACAATGAGCAGTTCTTC. This encodes CATRGHNEQFF.

On this clonotype: One base away lies a much larger clone, so this may be a sequencing read error. The chain employs TRBV5-5 and TRBJ1-5; D remains ambiguous. This CDR3 comprises 16 residues. Germline V gene sequence: CDR1 SGHKS, CDR2 YYEKEE (reference sequence). V gave up 10 bases and J gave up 6 bases, with 26 bases separating them. The DNA of the CDR3 is TGTGCCCGCCCTACCGTGTACAGACCTTTGGTTCAGCCCCAGCATTTT. It translates to CARPTVYRPLVQPQHF.

Ten or more counts support this clonotype. The rearrangement uses TRBV30 and TRBJ2-5, with D maybe TRBD1 (6 bases). Germline lookup yields CDR1 GTSNPN and CDR2 SVGIG (reference sequence). There are 14 residues in the CDR3. The V and J ends lost 0 bases and 5 bases respectively, with 13 bases between them. In DNA form, the CDR3 reads TGTGCCTGGAGTGTAGGGGGTAGTGGGGAGACCCAGTACTTC. It specifies CAWSVGGSGETQYF. The full variable domain, its missing parts supplied by reference TRBV30 and TRBJ2-5, is SQTIHQWPATLVQPVGSPLSLECTVEGTSNPNLYWYRQAAGRGLQLLFYSVGIGQISSEVPQNLSASRPQDRQFILSSKKLLLSDSGFYLCAWSVGGSGETQYFGPGTRLLVL.

Written as DNA, the CDR3 is TGTGCCAGTAGGTCGGTGGCCGCAGATACGCAGTATTTT. This sequence encodes CASRSVAADTQYF. The V and J genes are TRBV19 and TRBJ2-3, with D uncertain. Trimming removed 6 bases at V and 4 bases at J, with 11 bases between. Looked up from germline, CDR1 is LNHDA and CDR2 is SQIVND (reference sequence). This CDR3 region has 13 residues.